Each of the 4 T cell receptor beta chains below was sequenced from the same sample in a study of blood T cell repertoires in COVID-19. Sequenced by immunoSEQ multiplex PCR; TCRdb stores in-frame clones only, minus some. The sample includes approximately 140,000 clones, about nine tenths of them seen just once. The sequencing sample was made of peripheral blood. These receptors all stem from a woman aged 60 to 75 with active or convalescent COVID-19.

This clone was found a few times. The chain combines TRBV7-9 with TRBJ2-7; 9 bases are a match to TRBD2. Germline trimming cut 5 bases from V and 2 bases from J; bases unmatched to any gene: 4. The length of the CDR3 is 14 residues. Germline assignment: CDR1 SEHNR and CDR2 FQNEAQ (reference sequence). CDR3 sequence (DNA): TGTGCCAGCAGCACACTAGCGGGCGCCTACGAGCAGTACTTC. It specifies CASSTLAGAYEQYF.

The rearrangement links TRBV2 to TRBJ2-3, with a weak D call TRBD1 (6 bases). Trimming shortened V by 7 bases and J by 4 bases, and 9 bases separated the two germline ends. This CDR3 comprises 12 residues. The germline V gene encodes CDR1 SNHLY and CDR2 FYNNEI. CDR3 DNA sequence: TGTGCCAGCACCGAGGGGGCAGATACGCAGTATTTT. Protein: CASTEGADTQYF.

CDR3 sequence: CASSQVGRGVTDTQYF. CDR3 bases: TGCGCCAGCAGCCAAGTCGGGCGGGGTGTCACAGATACGCAGTATTTT. V and J are TRBV4-3 and TRBJ2-3, with D possibly TRBD2 on 6 matching bases. The CDR3 has 16 amino acids. The germline gives CDR1 LGHNA, CDR2 YSLEER. Trimming took off 1 base at V and 2 bases at J, with 13 bases between the two ends.

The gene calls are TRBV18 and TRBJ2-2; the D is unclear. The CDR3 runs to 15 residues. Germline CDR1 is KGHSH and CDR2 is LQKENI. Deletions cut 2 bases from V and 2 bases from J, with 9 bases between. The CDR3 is CASSPNPTNTGELFF. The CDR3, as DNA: TGTGCCAGCTCACCAAACCCTACTAACACCGGGGAGCTGTTTTTT.